A selection of T cell receptor beta chains follows, all from one sample in a study of tumor-infiltrating lymphocytes in primary liver carcinoma. TCRdb reprocessed the multiplex PCR reads with MiXCR, giving one entry per CDR3 protein. The table shows 100,000 to 150,000 distinct CDR3 sequences, with 60% to 80% occurring only once. The specimen sequenced was liver tumor tissue from sampling region 3. These receptors were obtained from a woman aged 55-70 years with primary liver carcinoma and hepatitis B virus infection. The CDR3 runs from the conserved cysteine through the conserved F or W. The order of the fields is CDR3 protein, V gene.

CASDDRGLAGVGELFF,TRBV11-2
CNVEGDRRKTEETQYF,TRBV29-1
CASSRIGRAQYF,TRBV28
CASSLAGGTGEPFF,TRBV11-2
CASSEWVVENYGYTF,TRBV6-1
CASSLTGTGNQPQHF,TRBV28
CASSQVRGDAVGELSF,TRBV6-6
CSVAGHSGWELFF,TRBV29-1
CASSLDGGRNSPLHF,TRBV7-3
CASSPRVGSTDTQYF,TRBV9
CASSSLSYEQYF,TRBV6-2/TRBV6-3
CASSPVRRSRGANYERYF,TRBV11-2
CASSYSVHSYEQHF,TRBV6-5
CASSRDPNHGYTF,TRBV11-3
CASSRDRGFMNTEAFF,TRBV6-5
CASTGFSGANVLTF,TRBV28
CSVGGLGSTDTQYF,TRBV29-1
CASSQDQGAGTDTQYF,TRBV4-1
CASSYKENTEAFF,TRBV6-6
CSINYHETQYF,TRBV29-1
CASTKGTPPEEQFF,TRBV2
CARQKREGENIQYF,TRBV4-1
CASSYSRTTFHEQYF,TRBV6-6
CATSRVHRDDEKLFF,TRBV15
CASSLRGEEFGNTIYF,TRBV5-6
CASVGGLFF,TRBV11-2
CASSPTWASANTGELFF,TRBV5-4
CASSFDSALQYF,TRBV11-2
CASSPYLAGGFYGQYF,TRBV6-1
CASSLDLGVAQPQHF,TRBV11-3
CASSFDLSEQFF,TRBV7-8
CASSFSGPYNPPLHF,TRBV11-2